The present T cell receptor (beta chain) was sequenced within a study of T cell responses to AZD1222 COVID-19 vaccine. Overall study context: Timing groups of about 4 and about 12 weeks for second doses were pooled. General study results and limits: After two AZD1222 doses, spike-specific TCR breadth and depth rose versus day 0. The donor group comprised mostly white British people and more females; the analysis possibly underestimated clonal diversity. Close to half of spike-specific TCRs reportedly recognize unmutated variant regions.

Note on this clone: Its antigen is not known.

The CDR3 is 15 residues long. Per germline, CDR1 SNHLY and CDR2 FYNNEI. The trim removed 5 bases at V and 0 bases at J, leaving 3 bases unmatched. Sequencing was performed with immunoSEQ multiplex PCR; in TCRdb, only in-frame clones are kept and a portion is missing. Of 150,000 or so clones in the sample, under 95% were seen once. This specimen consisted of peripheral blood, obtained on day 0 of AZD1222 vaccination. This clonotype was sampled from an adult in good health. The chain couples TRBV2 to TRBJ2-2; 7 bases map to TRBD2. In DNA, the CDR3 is TGTGCCAGCAGTAGCGGGAATTCGAACACCGGGGAGCTGTTTTTT. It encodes CASSSGNSNTGELFF.